Listed below are T cell receptor beta chains from one sample, sequenced in a study of T cells after yellow fever vaccination. TCRdb re-analysed the 5' RACE reads in MiXCR, keeping a single row per CDR3 protein. Among some 560,000 distinct CDR3 sequences listed, 15% to 20% were seen once. The sample in question was PBMCs, obtained 15 days after the yellow fever booster vaccination. These receptors originate from a man aged 30-40 years who received the YFV17D yellow fever vaccine. CDR3s include the opening cysteine and the closing phenylalanine or tryptophan. Each record gives: J gene, V gene, D gene, clone size, CDR3 DNA, CDR3 protein. A D gene is named only where the DNA matches it firmly. Clone size is given for some rows only: seen once, a few or many times, or a class if the clone is expanded.

j_gene: TRBJ2-7
v_gene: TRBV12-3/TRBV12-4
d_gene: TRBD1
abundance: .
CDR3nt: TGTGCCAGCGCTACAGGGGGAAATTCCTACGAGCAGTACTTC
CDR3aa: CASATGGNSYEQYF

j_gene: TRBJ2-1
v_gene: TRBV6-1
d_gene: .
abundance: .
CDR3nt: TGTGCCAGCGGGAAACAGCAGGACTCCAATGAGCAGTTCTTC
CDR3aa: CASGKQQDSNEQFF

j_gene: TRBJ1-6
v_gene: TRBV6-1
d_gene: .
abundance: .
CDR3nt: TGTGCCAGCAGAATAACCGGAAGGAGCTCCTATAATTCACCCCTCCACTTT
CDR3aa: CASRITGRSSYNSPLHF

j_gene: TRBJ2-3
v_gene: TRBV3-1
d_gene: TRBD2
abundance: .
CDR3nt: TGTGCCAGCAGCGCGGGACTAGCGCGGATATTC
CDR3aa: CASSAGLARIF

j_gene: TRBJ2-1
v_gene: TRBV7-2
d_gene: .
abundance: few
CDR3nt: TGTGCCAGCAGCCTCCTCCCGAATGCCTATAATGAGCAGTTCTTC
CDR3aa: CASSLLPNAYNEQFF

j_gene: TRBJ2-2
v_gene: TRBV12-3/TRBV12-4
d_gene: .
abundance: .
CDR3nt: TGTGCCAGCAGTTTATTTATAGTGAACACCGGGGAGCTGTTTTTT
CDR3aa: CASSLFIVNTGELFF

j_gene: TRBJ2-3
v_gene: TRBV28
d_gene: .
abundance: few
CDR3nt: TGTGCCAGTAAAGAGGGGGGAGAGTTCACAGATACGCAGTATTTT
CDR3aa: CASKEGGEFTDTQYF

j_gene: TRBJ1-1
v_gene: TRBV18
d_gene: .
abundance: .
CDR3nt: TGTGCCAGCTCACCCAATATGAACACTGAAGCTTTCTTT
CDR3aa: CASSPNMNTEAFF

j_gene: TRBJ2-7
v_gene: TRBV9
d_gene: .
abundance: .
CDR3nt: TGTGCCAGCAGCGCCCAGCGGGCGGGATTTTACGAGCAGTACTTC
CDR3aa: CASSAQRAGFYEQYF

j_gene: TRBJ2-1
v_gene: TRBV30
d_gene: .
abundance: few
CDR3nt: TGTGCCTGCCACGATGGGGGCAGCTTCTCCTACAATGAGCAGTTCTTC
CDR3aa: CACHDGGSFSYNEQFF

j_gene: TRBJ2-7
v_gene: TRBV9
d_gene: .
abundance: .
CDR3nt: TGTGCCAGCAGAACAGCACGGTACTTC
CDR3aa: CASRTARYF

j_gene: TRBJ2-1
v_gene: TRBV12-5
d_gene: .
abundance: .
CDR3nt: TGTGCTAGTGGTTGGGACTATGAGCAGTTCTTC
CDR3aa: CASGWDYEQFF

j_gene: TRBJ1-6
v_gene: TRBV29-1
d_gene: .
abundance: .
CDR3nt: TGCAGCGTTGCCGACGCTGGGGAGGCCCTCCACTTT
CDR3aa: CSVADAGEALHF

j_gene: TRBJ2-1
v_gene: TRBV20-1
d_gene: TRBD1
abundance: .
CDR3nt: TGCAGTGCCGCCTGCTTAAGTCTGGACAGGGACCACTCCTACAATGAGCAGTTCTTC
CDR3aa: CSAACLSLDRDHSYNEQFF

j_gene: TRBJ1-4
v_gene: TRBV7-2
d_gene: .
abundance: few
CDR3nt: TGTGCCAGCAGCTTAGGCCAAACAACTAATGAAAAACTGTTTTTT
CDR3aa: CASSLGQTTNEKLFF

j_gene: TRBJ2-3
v_gene: TRBV11-2
d_gene: TRBD2
abundance: few
CDR3nt: TGTGCCAGCAGCTTTGGGACTAGTAGCGCAGATACGCAGTATTTT
CDR3aa: CASSFGTSSADTQYF

j_gene: TRBJ2-3
v_gene: TRBV20-1
d_gene: .
abundance: few
CDR3nt: TGCAGTGCTTGGACCCAGACAGATACGCAGTATTTT
CDR3aa: CSAWTQTDTQYF

j_gene: TRBJ1-3
v_gene: TRBV20-1
d_gene: .
abundance: few
CDR3nt: TGCAGTGGTTGGGCTGGAAACACCATATATTTT
CDR3aa: CSGWAGNTIYF

j_gene: TRBJ1-1
v_gene: TRBV24-1
d_gene: .
abundance: many
CDR3nt: TGTGCCACCAGTGATTTTAGGGGAGCTGAAGCTTTCTTT
CDR3aa: CATSDFRGAEAFF

j_gene: TRBJ2-5
v_gene: TRBV28
d_gene: TRBD2
abundance: few
CDR3nt: TGTGCCAGCAGTTCTAGCGGGGAAGGGGAGACCCAGTACTTC
CDR3aa: CASSSSGEGETQYF

j_gene: TRBJ2-3
v_gene: TRBV12-3/TRBV12-4
d_gene: .
abundance: few
CDR3nt: TGTGCCAGCACCATTGACGGGAGTTGGGCAGATACGCAGTATTTT
CDR3aa: CASTIDGSWADTQYF

j_gene: TRBJ2-5
v_gene: TRBV15
d_gene: .
abundance: .
CDR3nt: TGTGCCACCATCCAGAGTCGGGTTTGGGAGACCCAGTACTTC
CDR3aa: CATIQSRVWETQYF

j_gene: TRBJ2-5
v_gene: TRBV3-1
d_gene: .
abundance: .
CDR3nt: TGTGCCAGCAGCCACCGGGACGGGCAAGAGACCCAGTACTTC
CDR3aa: CASSHRDGQETQYF

j_gene: TRBJ2-7
v_gene: TRBV28
d_gene: TRBD2
abundance: .
CDR3nt: TGTGCCAGCAACCACCGGGTAGCGGGAGTTTCCGAGCAGTACTTC
CDR3aa: CASNHRVAGVSEQYF

j_gene: TRBJ2-1
v_gene: TRBV7-2
d_gene: TRBD2
abundance: .
CDR3nt: TGTGCCAGCAGCTCTAGCGGGACTAGCAGCTACAATGAGCAGTTCTTC
CDR3aa: CASSSSGTSSYNEQFF

j_gene: TRBJ2-1
v_gene: TRBV6-2/TRBV6-3
d_gene: TRBD1
abundance: .
CDR3nt: TGTGCCAGCAACCACGGGACAGGGACGAGGCATGAGCAGTTCTTC
CDR3aa: CASNHGTGTRHEQFF

j_gene: TRBJ1-1
v_gene: TRBV29-1
d_gene: .
abundance: few
CDR3nt: TGCAGCGTCTCCCGCCAGGGTCCGGGGGACACTGAAGCTTTCTTT
CDR3aa: CSVSRQGPGDTEAFF

j_gene: TRBJ2-7
v_gene: TRBV18
d_gene: .
abundance: once
CDR3nt: TGTGCCAGCTCACGGGAGGTCTCCTACGAGCAGTACTTC
CDR3aa: CASSREVSYEQYF

j_gene: TRBJ2-7
v_gene: TRBV10-2
d_gene: .
abundance: .
CDR3nt: TGCGCCAGCAGTGAGATGGATCCCTACGAGCAGTACTTC
CDR3aa: CASSEMDPYEQYF

j_gene: TRBJ2-5
v_gene: TRBV6-2/TRBV6-3
d_gene: TRBD2
abundance: few
CDR3nt: TGTGCCAGCAGTTACTCATCGAGCGGGAGTTATCGCGAGACCCAGTACTTC
CDR3aa: CASSYSSSGSYRETQYF

j_gene: TRBJ1-2
v_gene: TRBV24-1
d_gene: .
abundance: .
CDR3nt: TGTGCCACCAGTGATTTGTACGGTGGCTACACCTTC
CDR3aa: CATSDLYGGYTF

j_gene: TRBJ2-5
v_gene: TRBV6-2/TRBV6-3
d_gene: TRBD1
abundance: .
CDR3nt: TGTGCCAGCAGCGAGACAGGGGGCGCAGAGACCCAGTACTTC
CDR3aa: CASSETGGAETQYF

j_gene: TRBJ2-3
v_gene: TRBV4-2
d_gene: .
abundance: .
CDR3nt: TGTGCCAGCAGCCAAGATAAGCCTAGCACAGATACGCAGTATTTT
CDR3aa: CASSQDKPSTDTQYF

j_gene: TRBJ2-3
v_gene: TRBV7-6
d_gene: .
abundance: few
CDR3nt: TGTGCCAGCAGCTTTCGAGTAGGGGATGATACGCAGTATTTT
CDR3aa: CASSFRVGDDTQYF

j_gene: TRBJ2-7
v_gene: TRBV29-1
d_gene: .
abundance: .
CDR3nt: TGCAGCGTGATGGACGGCAGGCAGTACTTC
CDR3aa: CSVMDGRQYF

j_gene: TRBJ2-1
v_gene: TRBV20-1
d_gene: .
abundance: few
CDR3nt: TGCAGTGCCATAGAATATACCTCAGACAATGAGCAGTTCTTC
CDR3aa: CSAIEYTSDNEQFF

j_gene: TRBJ2-1
v_gene: TRBV5-1
d_gene: .
abundance: few
CDR3nt: TGCGCCAGCAGCTTGGTTGTAGGGGGCAATGAGCAGTTCTTC
CDR3aa: CASSLVVGGNEQFF

j_gene: TRBJ2-5
v_gene: TRBV3-1
d_gene: .
abundance: .
CDR3nt: TGTGCCAGCAGCCAGTGGGAGACCCAGTACTTC
CDR3aa: CASSQWETQYF

j_gene: TRBJ2-5
v_gene: TRBV5-6
d_gene: .
abundance: .
CDR3nt: TGTGCCAGCAGCTTCACTCGGAGGGGGGAGACCCAGTACTTC
CDR3aa: CASSFTRRGETQYF

j_gene: TRBJ2-1
v_gene: TRBV12-3/TRBV12-4
d_gene: TRBD2
abundance: few
CDR3nt: TGTGCCAGCACGGGACTAGTAGGGGATGAGCAGTTCTTC
CDR3aa: CASTGLVGDEQFF

j_gene: TRBJ2-7
v_gene: TRBV12-3/TRBV12-4
d_gene: .
abundance: many
CDR3nt: TGTGCCAGCAGCTTGTCTGGCTACGAGCAGTACTTC
CDR3aa: CASSLSGYEQYF

j_gene: TRBJ2-7
v_gene: TRBV4-2
d_gene: .
abundance: few
CDR3nt: TGTGCCAGCAGCCAAGCGGGCTCCCCCTACGAGCAGTACTTC
CDR3aa: CASSQAGSPYEQYF

j_gene: TRBJ2-5
v_gene: TRBV25-1
d_gene: .
abundance: .
CDR3nt: TGTGCCAGCAGTGAATGGGTCCGCCCGGAGACCCAGTACTTC
CDR3aa: CASSEWVRPETQYF

j_gene: TRBJ1-1
v_gene: TRBV29-1
d_gene: .
abundance: few
CDR3nt: TGCAGCGTCAAAATGAACACTGAAGCTTTCTTT
CDR3aa: CSVKMNTEAFF

j_gene: TRBJ2-7
v_gene: TRBV25-1
d_gene: TRBD1
abundance: .
CDR3nt: TGTGCCAGCAAGAGACAGGGGATGACCTACGAGCAGTACTTC
CDR3aa: CASKRQGMTYEQYF

j_gene: TRBJ2-7
v_gene: TRBV3-1
d_gene: TRBD1
abundance: few
CDR3nt: TGTGCCAGCAGCCAAGCCGGGACAGACTACGAGCAGTACTTC
CDR3aa: CASSQAGTDYEQYF

j_gene: TRBJ2-3
v_gene: TRBV7-8
d_gene: .
abundance: .
CDR3nt: TGTGCCAGCAGCTCGAAAGCAGATACGCAGTATTTT
CDR3aa: CASSSKADTQYF

j_gene: TRBJ2-7
v_gene: TRBV20-1
d_gene: .
abundance: .
CDR3nt: TGCAGTGCGAGCAATAAGGACGGACTGAACTACGAGCAGTACTTC
CDR3aa: CSASNKDGLNYEQYF

j_gene: TRBJ2-7
v_gene: TRBV18
d_gene: .
abundance: .
CDR3nt: TGTGCCAGCTCACCCTCAGGGTCCACCGAGCAGTACTTC
CDR3aa: CASSPSGSTEQYF

j_gene: TRBJ2-7
v_gene: TRBV10-2
d_gene: TRBD2
abundance: few
CDR3nt: TGCGCCAGCAGCCGGACTAGCGGGAGGGACTACGAGCAGTACTTC
CDR3aa: CASSRTSGRDYEQYF

j_gene: TRBJ1-1
v_gene: TRBV10-1
d_gene: .
abundance: .
CDR3nt: TGCGCCAGCAGTGAGGGCACTGAAGCTTTCTTT
CDR3aa: CASSEGTEAFF

j_gene: TRBJ1-2
v_gene: TRBV12-3/TRBV12-4
d_gene: .
abundance: many
CDR3nt: TGTGCCAGCAGCTTAGGATATGGCTACACCTTC
CDR3aa: CASSLGYGYTF

j_gene: TRBJ2-7
v_gene: TRBV7-2
d_gene: .
abundance: .
CDR3nt: TGTGCCAGCAGGCTATTAGGTCTCTCCTACGAGCAGTACTTC
CDR3aa: CASRLLGLSYEQYF